This entry lists 5 T cell receptor beta chains sequenced from one sample in a study of vaccination and CD4 T cells after COVID-19. No antigens are known for them. An Oncomine TCR Beta short-read assay was used to sequence the DNA from cultured CD4+ T cells. Cultured CD4+ T cells yielded the extracted genomic DNA. TCRdb re-called the PCR reads with MiXCR, one entry per CDR3 protein. Of 9,500 to 11,000 distinct CDR3 sequences in the sample, 30% are singletons; the top ten hold 10% to 15%. Treatment here: roughly 10-day PBMC culture with coronavirus spike peptide pools or control peptides (ViraFEST assay). According to the study, CD4+ T cells from the unexposed donor were gathered ahead of the COVID-19 pandemic (2011-2018). Material for sequencing was CD4+ T cells from blood, cultured in vitro. These receptor sequences come from a human donor in good health.

This clonotype counts as medium-sized. The CDR3 sequence: CASSLLSNQPQHF. The CDR3 DNA is TGTGCCAGCAGTTTACTTAGCAATCAGCCCCAGCATTTT. V gene TRBV27 combines with J gene TRBJ1-5; D is unclear. Trimming removed 2 bases at V and 0 bases at J, with 2 bases between. Germline CDR1 is MNHEY and CDR2 is SMNVEV (reference sequence). There are 13 residues in the CDR3.

The chain employs TRBV12-3 or TRBV12-4 and TRBJ1-2, with D tentatively TRBD1 (6 bases). The V and J ends lost 5 bases and 6 bases respectively, with 10 bases between them. The CDR3 has 12 residues. CDR3 sequence (DNA): TGTGCCAGCAGTATCTACAGGGATGGCTACACCTTC. This gives the protein CASSIYRDGYTF.

J is TRBJ1-2 and V is TRBV6-2 or TRBV6-3; 9 nucleotides align to TRBD1. The CDR3 consists of 14 residues. V shed 5 bases, J shed 1 base, and the junction held 2 bases outside the gene matches. Germline V CDR1 and CDR2: MNHEY, SVGEGT. For the CDR3, the DNA is TGTGCCAGCAGTCCGGACAGGGGTAACTATGGCTACACCTTC. Protein sequence: CASSPDRGNYGYTF.

In this sample, this clonotype turned up a few times. The J gene is TRBJ1-1, the V gene TRBV6-5; possible D gene TRBD1, 5 bases. Germline-derived CDR1 and CDR2 are MNHEY and SVGAGI. The CDR3 sequence is 18 residues long. With 0 bases removed from V and 4 bases from J, the gap between germline ends came to 21 bases. CDR3 in amino acids: CASSYSRVGSHRTTEAFF. CDR3 sequence (DNA): TGTGCCAGCAGTTACTCGAGGGTAGGGAGCCACAGGACCACTGAAGCTTTCTTT.

This clonotype was picked up a small number of times. CDR3 coding DNA: TGTGCCACCAGTGATTTCTGGGACTCCGGGGGCACAGATACGCAGTATTTT. It encodes CATSDFWDSGGTDTQYF. This sequence joins TRBV24-1 and TRBJ2-3; tentatively, D is TRBD2 (6 bases). This CDR3 has 17 residues. Germline V lookup: CDR1 KGHDR, CDR2 SFDVKD. Deletions cut 1 base from V and 1 base from J, with 14 bases between.